A selection of T cell receptor beta chains follows, all from one sample in a study of T-cell reconstitution after alpha-beta-depleted transplantation in children. Each CDR3 protein is one row after TCRdb ran MiXCR on the PCR reads. The table lists 600,000 to 700,000 distinct CDR3 sequences, roughly 17% of them singletons, with around 0.96% in the top ten. The material sequenced was PBMCs from the stem cell graft donor, taken from the stem cell graft. All receptors derive from a human donor who donated a stem cell graft to a child with acute myeloid leukemia. The CDR3 runs from the conserved cysteine through the conserved F or W. The D gene is left open where the match is weak. Rows give clone size only sometimes, using once, few, many, or a class for an expanded clone.

V gene: TRBV28; clone size: few; D gene: NA; J gene: TRBJ2-5; CDR3 DNA: TGTGCCAGCAGTTACTTCAACGCGGGGCAAGAGACCCAGTACTTC; CDR3 protein: CASSYFNAGQETQYF
V gene: TRBV7-2; clone size: NA; D gene: NA; J gene: TRBJ1-1; CDR3 DNA: TGTGCCAGCAGCTTAGGGTACTATGAAGCTTTCTTT; CDR3 protein: CASSLGYYEAFF
V gene: TRBV24-1; clone size: NA; D gene: TRBD1; J gene: TRBJ1-5; CDR3 DNA: TGTGCCACCAGTTCAGGGACCGACAGGGTAGGAAATCAGCCCCAGCATTTT; CDR3 protein: CATSSGTDRVGNQPQHF
V gene: TRBV20-1; clone size: once; D gene: NA; J gene: TRBJ1-2; CDR3 DNA: TGCAGTGCTAGAAACGAGGCGGGGGGCTACACCTTC; CDR3 protein: CSARNEAGGYTF
V gene: TRBV30; clone size: NA; D gene: NA; J gene: TRBJ2-3; CDR3 DNA: TGTGCCTGGATGGGGGACAGCACAGATACGCAGTATTTT; CDR3 protein: CAWMGDSTDTQYF
V gene: TRBV21-1; clone size: NA; D gene: NA; J gene: TRBJ2-5; CDR3 DNA: TGTGCCAGCAGCAAAGAGCGGGGCTACCAAGAGACCCAGTACTTC; CDR3 protein: CASSKERGYQETQYF
V gene: TRBV24-1; clone size: few; D gene: NA; J gene: TRBJ2-7; CDR3 DNA: TGTGCCACCCGGGTGGAGGCAGGTCAGACCTACGAGCAGTACTTC; CDR3 protein: CATRVEAGQTYEQYF
V gene: TRBV12-3/TRBV12-4; clone size: many; D gene: NA; J gene: TRBJ1-6; CDR3 DNA: TGTGCCAGCAGTTTAAGTATGGGAGGTTCACCCCTCCACTTT; CDR3 protein: CASSLSMGGSPLHF
V gene: TRBV7-9; clone size: NA; D gene: NA; J gene: TRBJ2-1; CDR3 DNA: TGTGCCAGCAGCGCCATCTTAGAGCAGTTCTTC; CDR3 protein: CASSAILEQFF
V gene: TRBV5-6; clone size: many; D gene: NA; J gene: TRBJ2-1; CDR3 DNA: TGTGCCAGCAGCATGGGGTCCGCTCCTGAGCAGTTCTTC; CDR3 protein: CASSMGSAPEQFF
V gene: TRBV20-1; clone size: many; D gene: NA; J gene: TRBJ1-2; CDR3 DNA: TGCAGTGCCGCCAACCTGGGCGGGCCCAGCTATGGCTACACCTTC; CDR3 protein: CSAANLGGPSYGYTF
V gene: TRBV20-1; clone size: many; D gene: NA; J gene: TRBJ2-1; CDR3 DNA: TGCAGTGCTCGCAGCCGTGGCTTCTACAATGAGCAGTTCTTC; CDR3 protein: CSARSRGFYNEQFF